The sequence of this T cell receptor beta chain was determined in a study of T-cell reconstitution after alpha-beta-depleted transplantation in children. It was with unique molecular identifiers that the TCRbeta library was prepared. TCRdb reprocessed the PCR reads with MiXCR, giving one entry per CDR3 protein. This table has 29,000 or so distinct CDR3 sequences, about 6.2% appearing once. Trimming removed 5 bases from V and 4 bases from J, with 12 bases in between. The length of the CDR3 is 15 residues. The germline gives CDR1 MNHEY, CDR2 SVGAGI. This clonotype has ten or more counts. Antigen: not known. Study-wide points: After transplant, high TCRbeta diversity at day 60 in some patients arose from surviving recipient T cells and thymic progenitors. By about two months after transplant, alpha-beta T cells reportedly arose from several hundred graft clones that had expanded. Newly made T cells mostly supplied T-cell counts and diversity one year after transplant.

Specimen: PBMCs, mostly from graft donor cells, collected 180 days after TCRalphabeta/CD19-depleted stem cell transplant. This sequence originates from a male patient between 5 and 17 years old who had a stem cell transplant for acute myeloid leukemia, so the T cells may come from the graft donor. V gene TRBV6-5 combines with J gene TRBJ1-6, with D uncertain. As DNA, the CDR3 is TGTGCCAGCAGTACCACGGGCCAATATAATTCACCCCTCCACTTT. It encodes CASSTTGQYNSPLHF.